Listed here are 13 T cell receptor beta chains from one sample, sequenced in a study of T cell repertoires in cytomegalovirus infection. Via MiXCR, TCRdb re-called the reads, giving one row per CDR3 protein. The sample has around 740,000 distinct CDR3 sequences; 35% are singletons. The sample comprised PBMCs. These receptors all come from a human donor in good health (CMV status not recorded). Some clones in this sample may be carry-over from other donors' samples.

The gene calls are TRBV11-2 and TRBJ2-1; D might be TRBD1 (5 bases). CDR3 size: 15 residues. The germline V and J ends were trimmed by 0 bases and 2 bases, with 8 bases remaining between them. Germline values: CDR1 SGHAT, CDR2 FQNNGV. The CDR3: CASSLDPGTYNEQFF. The DNA for the CDR3 is TGTGCCAGCAGCTTAGATCCAGGGACCTACAATGAGCAGTTCTTC. Full variable domain (missing parts from reference TRBV11-2 and TRBJ2-1): EAGVAQSPRYKIIEKRQSVAFWCNPISGHATLYWYQQILGQGPKLLIQFQNNGVVDDSQLPKDRFSAERLKGVDSTLKIQPAKLEDSAVYLCASSLDPGTYNEQFFGPGTRLTVL.

This chain joins TRBV7-8 and TRBJ2-1, with D perhaps matching TRBD1 (6 bases). Trimming took 2 bases from V and 7 from J, leaving 12 bases between them. The CDR3 has 14 residues. Germline CDR1 SGHVS, CDR2 FQNEAQ. This CDR3 reads CASSLSARGNEQFF. The CDR3 nucleotides are TGTGCCAGCAGCTTATCCGCAAGGGGGAATGAGCAGTTCTTC.

The V call is TRBV28, the J call TRBJ1-5; D uncertain. V was shortened by 6 bases and J by 0 bases, with 15 bases between the two germline ends. CDR3 length: 16 amino acids. Germline-derived CDR1 and CDR2 are MDHEN and SYDVKM. This chain's CDR3 is CASRAGGSVSNQPQHF. CDR3 in DNA: TGTGCCAGCAGGGCGGGCGGATCCGTTAGCAATCAGCCCCAGCATTTT.

This clonotype was counted a few times. The chain couples TRBV7-6 to TRBJ2-1, with 7 bases lining up with TRBD1. CDR3 size: 15 residues. Trimming cost V 5 bases and J 4 bases; bases outside gene matches: 8. Per the germline V gene, CDR1 is SGHVS and CDR2 is FNYEAQ. In DNA form, the CDR3 reads TGTGCCAGCAGCCTGGACAGGAATCAATACAATGAGCAGTTCTTC. Its protein product is CASSLDRNQYNEQFF.

This clonotype was detected only a few times. V usage is TRBV27 and J usage is TRBJ1-5; D ambiguous. V shed 4 bases and J shed 3 bases, with 4 bases lying between them. This CDR3 is built from 12 residues. Germline V lookup: CDR1 MNHEY, CDR2 SMNVEV (reference sequence). In DNA form, the CDR3 reads TGTGCCAGCAGTTCCACCAATCAGCCCCAGCATTTT. It is translated as CASSSTNQPQHF.

V is TRBV3-1 and J is TRBJ2-1; D is perhaps TRBD2 (6 bases). The germline CDR1 and CDR2 sequences are LGHDT and YNNKEL (reference sequence). V was trimmed by 0 bases and J by 8 bases, leaving 11 bases between them. The CDR3 is made up of 14 amino acids. The CDR3 coding sequence is TGTGCCAGCAGCCAAGATTGGGGGGACGATGAGCAGTTCTTC. It is translated as CASSQDWGDDEQFF.

Regarding this clonotype: This CDR3 is missing its conserved last phenylalanine or tryptophan, likely due to a read error. The DNA is left out, because the CDR3 cannot be placed on it with certainty; the CDR3 is given as TCRdb lists it. This chain connects TRBV6-5 to TRBJ2-1. Germline CDR1 is MNHEY and CDR2 is SVGAGI. The CDR3 has 16 residues if both end residues are counted. CDR3 amino acids: CASSYSTGSSYNEQLL.

This clonotype was seen at least ten times. This chain joins TRBV7-2 and TRBJ1-3; D unclear. CDR1 SGHTA and CDR2 FQGNSA come from the germline V gene. The CDR3 is made up of 17 amino acids. Trimming left V 5 bases short and J 0 bases short, with 17 bases between. In DNA form, the CDR3 reads TGTGCCAGCAGCCCGATGCCGGGTACCCACTCTGGAAACACCATATATTTT. This sequence encodes CASSPMPGTHSGNTIYF.

This clonotype occurred many times. The V gene is TRBV12-3 or TRBV12-4, the J gene TRBJ1-3; D is uncertain. The ends were cut back, 4 bases at V and 14 bases at J, with 15 bases in the middle. The CDR3 has 12 residues. In nucleotides, the CDR3 is TGTGCCAGCAGTTACGGACCCGATCGGTTATATTTT. This translates into CASSYGPDRLYF.

This chain connects TRBV28 to TRBJ2-1; D perhaps matches TRBD2 (6 bases). Per germline, CDR1 MDHEN and CDR2 SYDVKM. The CDR3 length is 15 residues. V lost 4 bases and J 7 bases, leaving 17 bases between the germline ends. The CDR3 nucleotides read TGTGCCAGCAGTTCCCCCGTAGGGAGGAGAAATGAGCAGTTCTTC. Its translation: CASSSPVGRRNEQFF.

This clonotype was counted between two and nine times. The rearrangement links TRBV10-3 to TRBJ2-1; maybe TRBD2 (5 bases). The CDR3 runs to 19 residues. The V end was cut by 3 bases, the J end by 4 bases, with 25 bases between. Germline loops: CDR1 ENHRY, CDR2 SYGVKD. The CDR3 DNA follows: TGTGCCATCAGTGACCGAAGAGGTGCGGGCTCCACCCTTTACAATGAGCAGTTCTTC. It yields the protein CAISDRRGAGSTLYNEQFF.

The V call is TRBV6-1, the J call TRBJ2-7; 9 bases agree with TRBD2. V lost 1 base to trimming and J lost 2 bases; unmatched junction nucleotides: 3. This CDR3 is built from 15 residues. Germline V gene lookup returns CDR1 MNHNS and CDR2 SASEGT. The CDR3 spells CASSEGLAETYEQYF. CDR3 in DNA: TGTGCCAGCAGTGAAGGACTAGCGGAAACCTACGAGCAGTACTTC.

This clonotype has more than one count but fewer than ten. The chain employs TRBV6-1 and TRBJ1-6, with 12 bases identical to TRBD1. CDR1 is MNHNS, CDR2 SASEGT, per germline. The CDR3 is 15 residues long. V trimming: 2 bases; J trimming: 14 bases; junction bases outside the gene matches: 7. The CDR3 DNA follows: TGTGCCAGCAGTGAAACGGGGGGGACAGGGGGCACCCTCCACTTT. Translation gives CASSETGGTGGTLHF.